This TCR beta chain was observed in a study of chemoradiotherapy in HPV16-positive cancers. Libraries were prepared by immunoSEQ multiplex PCR; TCRdb keeps only in-frame clonotypes and omits some of them. The repertoire consists of over 30,000 clones, with around 80% occurring once and the leading ten covering about 3.8%. Germline values: CDR1 LGHNA, CDR2 YNFKEQ. CDR3 length: 15 residues. Trimming removed 1 base at V and 7 bases at J, with 17 bases between. The chain has TRBV4-2 and TRBJ2-7; D is perhaps TRBD2 (5 bases). The starting material was blood, obtained from a patient who underwent chemoradiotherapy. This clonotype was obtained from a human donor with HPV-associated anogenital cancer. The CDR3 coding sequence is TGTGCCAGCAGCCAAGGTACATGGGAGCGACCTGAGCAGTACTTC. This translates into CASSQGTWERPEQYF.